The clone carrying this TCR beta chain was detected many times. Its antigen is still unknown. This entry belongs to a study of T cells in Graves' hyperthyroidism and ophthalmopathy. TCR beta CDR3 regions were amplified from RNA transcripts. Primed by the HTBI set, a first-round RT-PCR was run on the TCR CDR3. TCRdb itself ran the multiplex PCR reads through MiXCR, one entry per CDR3 protein. The sample contains 650,000 to 800,000 distinct CDR3 sequences, 45% of which appear only once. Study-wide results and limits: Among clonotypes expanded in thyroid above 0.001, most were also found in blood.

Trimming shortened V by 5 bases and J by 1 base, and 7 bases separated the two germline ends. The CDR3 runs 13 residues. Per germline, CDR1 KGHDR and CDR2 SFDVKD. The material sequenced was peripheral blood or thyroid tissue (not recorded which). The chain recombines TRBV24-1 with TRBJ1-2; D remains ambiguous. The receptor's source is an adult man with Graves' disease, either hyperthyroidism or ophthalmopathy (not recorded which). For the CDR3, the DNA is TGTGCCACCAGTGTGGCACTTAACTATGGCTACACCTTC. This gives the protein CATSVALNYGYTF.